Listed below are T cell receptor beta chains from one sample, sequenced in a study of blood T cell repertoires in COVID-19. Profiled with immunoSEQ multiplex PCR; TCRdb holds only in-frame clones, not every one. The repertoire includes some 110,000 clones, less than 85% of them detected once, and roughly 2.5% sits in the top ten. The sample consisted of peripheral blood. These receptors were obtained from a man in his fifties with acute or convalescent COVID-19. CDR3s leave out the opening cysteine and the closing phenylalanine or tryptophan. Fields, in order: V gene, CDR3 protein.

TRBV7-9	ASSLLAGTSTDTQY
TRBV12-3/TRBV12-4	ASSFDRRNTIY
TRBV6-1	ASSERLVSGEQPQH
TRBV7-8	ASSLDRVDYEQY
TRBV4-1	ASSQADSINEKLF
TRBV19	ASSRGGIEANEKLF
TRBV10-1	ASSKNIGQGSGNEQY
TRBV18	ASSPNRGGEQF
TRBV2	ASSVWPPPY
TRBV15	ATSSSKGDRVQETQY
TRBV20-1	SALNTGELF
TRBV19	ASSGPQGSYEQY
TRBV5-1	ASSRLADNTGELF
TRBV10-2	ASSAKETQY
TRBV9	ASSTRWTDTQY
TRBV29-1	SVEEGDRYGYT
TRBV19	ASSIALAVLNEQF
TRBV28	ASRKTGFTGELF
TRBV7-2	ASSFQTGGTGELF
TRBV27	ASSRQGPNQPQH
TRBV11-2	ASSLEWDRRGEQY
TRBV4-1	ASSQTILNYGYT
TRBV9	ASSVVLESSEAF
TRBV28	ASSRGQGTYEQY
TRBV19	ATETGNIQY
TRBV6-5	ASSYARQGSYEQY
TRBV27	ASSFLQGRGYT
TRBV3-1/TRBV3-2	ASSQGMEVYNEQF
TRBV11-2	ASSLDLLAGGFYEQY
TRBV6-5	ASSYGQRSYEQY
TRBV19	ASSRTGGNEQF
TRBV9	ASSIMPDRGAF
TRBV3-1/TRBV3-2	ASSPWREGLGEQY
TRBV6-5	ASSYSRSRNEQF
TRBV7-9	ASSHTSGRNSYEQY
TRBV5-1	ASSPGLAGAQETQY
TRBV5-8	ASSLREPHEQY
TRBV6-5	ASRGLRFPGNTIY
TRBV2	ASREGWNTEAF
TRBV7-3	ASSQSGRLNYGYT
TRBV19	ASSHTSGLYNEQF
TRBV12-5	ASGLPGQRYYEQY
TRBV5-1	ASSGGDNQPQH